This T cell receptor (beta chain) was identified in a study of shared clonotypes between healthy human individuals. Background on the study: A donor's plate count was three for CD4 naive and three for CD4 memory; CD8 naive had two and CD8 memory one.

Sequencing used immunoSEQ multiplex PCR; TCRdb keeps in-frame clones, though not all of them. The profile covers some 2,500,000 clones, with 90% to 95% appearing a single time and approximately 0.36% taken by the ten largest. Study-wide results and limits: A handful of donors showed sharing of about 5.5% of naive CD4 clonotypes. Owing to a small donor count, the genetic and exposure-history diversity represented was limited.

Comment on this clone: What it binds is unknown.

It was into CD45RA+ naive and CD45RA-negative memory subsets that the CD4+ cells were split. The sequence was collected from a young man in good health. Some clones in this sample may be carry-over from other donors' samples. Input material: naive CD4+ T cells from PBMCs. Subset in this sample: CD45RA+ positively selected.

CDR3 nucleotide sequence: TGCGCCAGCAGTGAGTCTGGAGTAGCGGGAGGGACGTACAATGAGCAGTTCTTC. Its protein product is CASSESGVAGGTYNEQFF. V and J are TRBV10-1 and TRBJ2-1; 11 bases line up with TRBD2. This CDR3 comprises 18 residues. The germline gives CDR1 WNHNN, CDR2 SYGVQD (reference sequence). The J segment lost 4 bases and the V segment lost 0 bases, leaving 8 bases of the junction unmatched.